This entry features one T cell receptor beta chain sequence. Germline assignment: CDR1 SGHAT and CDR2 FQNNGV. The V gene end was trimmed by 6 bases and the J gene end by 5 bases; junction bases not matched to a gene: 10. The CDR3 loop spans 15 amino acids. These data originate in a study of blood T cell repertoires in COVID-19. Study-wide context: The United States, Italy and Spain were the sources of the acute and convalescent COVID-19 samples.

Here immunoSEQ multiplex PCR was the method, and the copy in TCRdb shows in-frame clones only, minus some. The profile shows approximately 200,000 clones, roughly 77% of them singletons. In Seattle, patients joined the study during active infection and were tracked longitudinally. The V gene is TRBV11-2, the J gene TRBJ2-7, with 10 nucleotides matching TRBD1. The sample comprised peripheral blood. The receptor's source is a woman in her 40s with COVID-19, enrolled during active disease. CDR3 bases: TGTGCCAGCAGGATCATGGGACAGGGGAGCCACGAGCAGTACTTC. Translated, it gives CASRIMGQGSHEQYF.